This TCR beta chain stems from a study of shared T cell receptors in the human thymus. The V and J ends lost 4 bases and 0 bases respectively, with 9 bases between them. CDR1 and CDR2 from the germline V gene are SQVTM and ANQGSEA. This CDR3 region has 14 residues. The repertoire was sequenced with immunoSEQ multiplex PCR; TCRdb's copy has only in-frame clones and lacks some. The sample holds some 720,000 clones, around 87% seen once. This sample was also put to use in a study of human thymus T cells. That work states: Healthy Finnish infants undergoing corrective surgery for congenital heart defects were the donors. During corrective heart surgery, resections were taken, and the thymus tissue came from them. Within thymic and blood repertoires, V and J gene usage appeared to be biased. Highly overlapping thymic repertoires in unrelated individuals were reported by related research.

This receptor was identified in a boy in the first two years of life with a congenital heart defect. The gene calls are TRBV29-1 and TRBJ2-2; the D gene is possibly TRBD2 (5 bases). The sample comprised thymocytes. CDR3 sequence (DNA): TGCAGCGTTGGCAGGCGGGCGAACACCGGGGAGCTGTTTTTT. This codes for CSVGRRANTGELFF.